The next 15 T cell receptor beta chains were all read from a single sample in a study of response to subunit inactivated influenza vaccine. TCRdb called the RT-PCR reads again in MiXCR, with one record for every CDR3 protein. The data contain under 850,000 distinct CDR3 sequences, about 18% of them singletons. This specimen consisted of PBMCs from blood, obtained about 5 days after vaccination. The receptor set was obtained from a man in his fifties who received an inactivated influenza vaccine.

The chain joins TRBV20-1 to TRBJ2-5; D may match TRBD1 or TRBD2 (6 bases each). Germline V gives CDR1 DFQATT, CDR2 SNEGSKA (reference sequence). The V end was cut by 0 bases, the J end by 3 bases, with 20 bases between. The CDR3 totals 17 residues. The DNA for the CDR3 is TGCAGTGCTAGAGATTGGGGGCTTATTGGGGGGAAAGAGACCCAGTACTTC. Its protein is CSARDWGLIGGKETQYF.

V gene TRBV5-5 combines with J gene TRBJ2-2; D not resolved. V was cut by 1 base and J by 0 bases, with 7 bases left in between. The CDR3 extends over 15 amino acids. Germline CDR1 and CDR2: SGHKS and YYEKEE (reference sequence). CDR3 coding DNA: TGTGCCAGCAGCTTGTTAATCCCGAACACCGGGGAGCTGTTTTTT. Translated, it gives CASSLLIPNTGELFF.

The rearrangement links TRBV11-1 to TRBJ1-5; TRBD1 agrees at 8 bases. V gave up 5 bases and J gave up 4 bases; unmatched junction bases: 16. Germline lookup yields CDR1 SGHAT and CDR2 FQDESV (reference sequence). CDR3 size: 18 residues. CDR3 protein: CASSRTRGGDRSNQPQHF. The CDR3 DNA sequence: TGTGCCAGCAGCCGCACCAGGGGAGGGGACAGGAGTAATCAGCCCCAGCATTTT.

This clonotype was found a few times. The chain is built from TRBV7-9 and TRBJ2-5; D is tentatively TRBD1 or TRBD2 (5 bases each). CDR1 and CDR2 from the germline V gene are SEHNR and FQNEAQ (reference sequence). Trimming stripped 5 bases from V and 4 bases from J, with 8 bases between. The CDR3 runs to 12 residues. In DNA form, the CDR3 reads TGTGCCAGCAGCCTCGGGACAGAGACCCAGTACTTC. This sequence encodes CASSLGTETQYF.

The gene calls are TRBV20-1 and TRBJ2-1, with 8 positions matching TRBD2. With V trimmed by 6 bases and J by 8 bases, 12 bases remained unmatched. The germline V gene encodes CDR1 DFQATT and CDR2 SNEGSKA (reference sequence). CDR3 size: 14 residues. CDR3 in amino acids: CSARGAGVIHEQFF. The CDR3 DNA sequence: TGCAGTGCGCGAGGAGCGGGAGTAATCCATGAGCAGTTCTTC.

This clonotype was observed once. The J gene is TRBJ1-1, the V gene TRBV6-1; D uncertain. Trimming shortened V by 3 bases and J by 4 bases, and 21 bases separated the two germline ends. CDR3 size: 17 residues. The germline V gene encodes CDR1 MNHNS and CDR2 SASEGT. This CDR3 is CASSDRSGSARGTEAFF. In DNA form, the CDR3 reads TGTGCCAGCAGTGATCGCTCCGGCAGCGCCCGAGGCACTGAAGCTTTCTTT.

The rearrangement joins TRBV14 to TRBJ2-7; the match to TRBD1 covers 7 bases. CDR1 and CDR2 (germline): SGHDN, FVKESK. This CDR3 comprises 14 residues. The junction had 5 bases not matched to a gene; V was cut back by 4 bases and J by 2 bases. DNA of the CDR3: TGTGCCAGCAGCCGCGACAGGGTTACCTACGAGCAGTACTTC. Its translation is CASSRDRVTYEQYF.

This chain connects TRBV15 to TRBJ1-4; a weak D match, TRBD1 (5 bases). The CDR3 is 16 residues long. The V end was cut by 2 bases, the J end by 8 bases, with 18 bases between. Germline values: CDR1 LNHNV, CDR2 YYDKDF (reference sequence). The CDR3 here is CATSRPNVGVGEKLFF. CDR3 sequence (DNA): TGTGCCACCAGCAGACCGAACGTAGGGGTTGGGGAAAAACTGTTTTTT.

This clonotype has more than one count but fewer than ten. The J gene is TRBJ2-3, the V gene TRBV20-1; D is uncertain. The CDR3 consists of 15 residues. V was trimmed by 6 bases and J by 3 bases, leaving 19 bases between them. Looked up from germline, CDR1 is DFQATT and CDR2 is SNEGSKA (reference sequence). DNA of the CDR3: TGCAGTGCCAGATACGACTTCGACGGGACAGATACGCAGTATTTT. Amino acid sequence: CSARYDFDGTDTQYF.

In this sample, this clonotype turned up a few times. The genes are TRBV20-1 and TRBJ2-5, with TRBD2 identical over 11 bases. Losses at the gene ends were 6 bases for V and 2 bases for J; bases not matched to a gene: 20. CDR1 and CDR2 (germline): DFQATT, SNEGSKA (reference sequence). CDR3 size: 19 residues. This CDR3 reads CSATWPLAGVAGWQETQYF. The CDR3 region has the DNA TGCAGTGCAACCTGGCCACTAGCGGGAGTCGCAGGTTGGCAAGAGACCCAGTACTTC.

The chain links TRBV25-1 to TRBJ2-5; D unresolved. Germline values: CDR1 MGHDK, CDR2 SYGVNS. The CDR3 has 12 residues. Trimming took 3 bases from V and 5 from J, leaving 7 bases between them. CDR3 nucleotide sequence: TGTGCCAGCAGTGACCTCTGGGAGACCCAGTACTTC. This gives the protein CASSDLWETQYF.

This clonotype has ten or more counts. The V gene is TRBV20-1, the J gene TRBJ2-7, with D unresolved. Germline loops: CDR1 DFQATT, CDR2 SNEGSKA (reference sequence). This CDR3 is 12 amino acids long. Trimming shortened V by 2 bases and J by 7 bases, and 12 bases separated the two germline ends. CDR3 bases: TGCAGTGCTAGATCAGCGACATGGGAGCAGTACTTC. Translating it yields CSARSATWEQYF.

This clonotype has only a few counts. The V and J genes are TRBV6-1 and TRBJ1-4; the D gene is possibly TRBD1 (6 bases). V dropped 0 bases and J dropped 7 bases, with 15 bases sitting between them. This CDR3 region has 16 residues. The V gene's germline CDR1 is MNHNS and CDR2 SASEGT. For the CDR3, the DNA is TGTGCCAGCAGTGAAGCCTTCGGGGGCGGTGGTGAAAAACTGTTTTTT. Residues: CASSEAFGGGGEKLFF.

In its sample, this clonotype was seen many times. V usage is TRBV29-1 and J usage is TRBJ2-3; D may match TRBD1 or TRBD2 (6 bases each). CDR3 length equals 16 residues. Germline V CDR1 and CDR2: SQVTM, ANQGSEA. V shed 4 bases and J shed 4 bases, with 21 bases lying between them. CDR3 sequence reads: CSVGGPTGEVPDTQYF. CDR3 in DNA: TGCAGCGTTGGGGGGCCAACGGGAGAGGTTCCAGATACGCAGTATTTT.

The gene calls are TRBV6-5 and TRBJ2-1, with 8 bases that match TRBD2. After removal of 10 bases from V and 14 bases from J, the junction contained 13 bases not matched to a gene. Per germline, CDR1 MNHEY and CDR2 SVGAGI. The CDR3 extends over 12 amino acids. The CDR3 sequence: CATTPNSGAEFF. Written as DNA, the CDR3 is TGTGCCACCACCCCCAATAGCGGGGCAGAGTTCTTC.